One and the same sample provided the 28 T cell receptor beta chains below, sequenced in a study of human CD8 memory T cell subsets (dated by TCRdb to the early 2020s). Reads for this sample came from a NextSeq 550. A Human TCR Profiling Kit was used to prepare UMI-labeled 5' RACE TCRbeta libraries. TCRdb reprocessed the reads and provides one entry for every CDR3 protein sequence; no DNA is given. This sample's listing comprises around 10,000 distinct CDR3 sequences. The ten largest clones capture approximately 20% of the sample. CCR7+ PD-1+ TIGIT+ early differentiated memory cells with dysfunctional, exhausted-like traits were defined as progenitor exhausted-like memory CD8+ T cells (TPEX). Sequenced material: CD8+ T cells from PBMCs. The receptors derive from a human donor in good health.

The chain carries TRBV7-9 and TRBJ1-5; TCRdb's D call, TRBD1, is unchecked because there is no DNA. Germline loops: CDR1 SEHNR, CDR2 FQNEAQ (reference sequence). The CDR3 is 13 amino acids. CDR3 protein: CASRGDLGQPQHF. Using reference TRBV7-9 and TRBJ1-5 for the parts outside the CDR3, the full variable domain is DTGVSQNPRHKITKRGQNVTFRCDPISEHNRLYWYRQTLGQGPEFLTYFQNEAQLEKSRLLSDRFSAERPKGSFSTLEIQRTEQGDSAMYLCASRGDLGQPQHFGDGTRLSIL.

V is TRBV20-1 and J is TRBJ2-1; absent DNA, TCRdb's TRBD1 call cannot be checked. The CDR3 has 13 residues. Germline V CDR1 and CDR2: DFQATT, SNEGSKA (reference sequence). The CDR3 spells CSATPGVYNEQFF.

The CDR3 region is CASSAPSSGDNEQYF. The rearrangement joins TRBV9 to TRBJ2-7; checking the TCRdb D call of TRBD1 is not possible without DNA. The CDR3 extends over 15 amino acids. The germline V gene has CDR1 SGDLS and CDR2 YYNGEE.

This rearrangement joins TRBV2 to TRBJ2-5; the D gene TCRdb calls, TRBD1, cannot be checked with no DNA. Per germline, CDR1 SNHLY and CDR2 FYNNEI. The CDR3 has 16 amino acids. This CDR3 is CASSDRMAGQQETQYF.

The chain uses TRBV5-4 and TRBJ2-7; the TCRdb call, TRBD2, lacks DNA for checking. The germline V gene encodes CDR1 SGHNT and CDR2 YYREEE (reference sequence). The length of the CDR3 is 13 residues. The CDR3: CASTSSGSYEQYF.

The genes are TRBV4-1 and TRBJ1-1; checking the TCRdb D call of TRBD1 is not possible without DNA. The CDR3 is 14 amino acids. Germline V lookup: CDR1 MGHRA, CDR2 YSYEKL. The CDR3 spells CASSLQGGDTEAFF.

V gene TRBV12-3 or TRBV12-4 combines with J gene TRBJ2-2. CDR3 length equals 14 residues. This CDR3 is CASSSPSNTGELFF.

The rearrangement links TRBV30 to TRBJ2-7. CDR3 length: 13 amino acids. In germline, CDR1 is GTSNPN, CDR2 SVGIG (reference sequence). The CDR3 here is CAWSPTSPHEQYF.

Here the CDR3 reads CASSAERSTYNEQFF. V gene TRBV27 combines with J gene TRBJ2-1. The CDR3 runs 15 residues. CDR1 MNHEY and CDR2 SMNVEV come from the germline V gene (reference sequence).

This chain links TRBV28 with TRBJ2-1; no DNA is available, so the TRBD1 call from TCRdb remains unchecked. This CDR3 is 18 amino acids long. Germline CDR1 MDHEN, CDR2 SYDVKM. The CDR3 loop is CASRAWKRGQPSYNEQFF.

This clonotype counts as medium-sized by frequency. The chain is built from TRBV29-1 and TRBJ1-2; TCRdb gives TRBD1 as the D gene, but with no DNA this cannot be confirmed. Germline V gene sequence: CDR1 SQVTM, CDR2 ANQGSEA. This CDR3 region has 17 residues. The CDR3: CSVDEDRVGGGSYGYTF.

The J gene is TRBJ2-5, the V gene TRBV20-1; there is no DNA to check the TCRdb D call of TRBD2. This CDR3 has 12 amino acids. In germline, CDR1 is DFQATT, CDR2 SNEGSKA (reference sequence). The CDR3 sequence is CSAPWGRETQYF.

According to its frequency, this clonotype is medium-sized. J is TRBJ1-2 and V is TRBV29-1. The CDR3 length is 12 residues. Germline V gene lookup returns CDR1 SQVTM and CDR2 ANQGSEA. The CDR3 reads CSVPWGGYGYTF.

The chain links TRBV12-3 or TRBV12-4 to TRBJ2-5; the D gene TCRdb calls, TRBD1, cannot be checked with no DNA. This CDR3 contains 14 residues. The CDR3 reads CASSLRGAQETQYF.

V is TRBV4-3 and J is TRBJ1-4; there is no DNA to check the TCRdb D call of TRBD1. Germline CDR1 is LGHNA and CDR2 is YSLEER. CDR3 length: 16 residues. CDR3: CASSQDGGTVDEKLFF.

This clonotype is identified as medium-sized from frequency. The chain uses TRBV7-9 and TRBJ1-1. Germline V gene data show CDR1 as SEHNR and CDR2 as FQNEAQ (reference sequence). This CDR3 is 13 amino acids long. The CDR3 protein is CASSPAVYTEAFF.

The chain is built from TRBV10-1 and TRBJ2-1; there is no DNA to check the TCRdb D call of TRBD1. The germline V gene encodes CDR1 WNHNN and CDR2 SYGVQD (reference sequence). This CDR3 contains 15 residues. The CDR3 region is CASSRGQSAYNEQFF.

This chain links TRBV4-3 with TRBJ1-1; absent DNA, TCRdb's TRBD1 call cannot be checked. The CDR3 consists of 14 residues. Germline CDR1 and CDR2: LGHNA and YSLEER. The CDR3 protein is CASSQGTGSTEAFF.

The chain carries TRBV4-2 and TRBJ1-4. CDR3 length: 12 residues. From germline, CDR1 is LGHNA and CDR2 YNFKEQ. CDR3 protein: CASSQLGEKLFF.

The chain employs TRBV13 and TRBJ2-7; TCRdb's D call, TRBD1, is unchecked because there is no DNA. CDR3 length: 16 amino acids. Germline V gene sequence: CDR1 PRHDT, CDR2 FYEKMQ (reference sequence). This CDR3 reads CASSLGLGQGAYEQYF.

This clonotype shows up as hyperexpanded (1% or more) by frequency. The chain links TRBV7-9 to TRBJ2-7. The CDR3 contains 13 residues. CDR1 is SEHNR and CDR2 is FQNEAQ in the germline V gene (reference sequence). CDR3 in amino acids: CASSLDQLYEQYF.

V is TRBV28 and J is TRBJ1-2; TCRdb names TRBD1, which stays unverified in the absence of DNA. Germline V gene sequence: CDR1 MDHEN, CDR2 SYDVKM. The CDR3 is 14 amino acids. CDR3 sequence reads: CASSPRDRVDGYTF.

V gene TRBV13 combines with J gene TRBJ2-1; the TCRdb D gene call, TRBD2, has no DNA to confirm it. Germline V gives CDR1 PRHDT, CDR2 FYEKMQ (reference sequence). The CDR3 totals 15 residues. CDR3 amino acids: CASSPGTLSNNEQFF.

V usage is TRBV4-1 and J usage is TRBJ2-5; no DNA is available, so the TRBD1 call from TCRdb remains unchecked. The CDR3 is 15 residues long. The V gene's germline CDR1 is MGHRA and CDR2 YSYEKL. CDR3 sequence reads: CASSQGQGEWETQYF.

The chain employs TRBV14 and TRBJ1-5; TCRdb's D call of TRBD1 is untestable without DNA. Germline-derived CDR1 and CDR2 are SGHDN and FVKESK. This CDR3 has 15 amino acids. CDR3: CASSQGGSGYQPQHF.

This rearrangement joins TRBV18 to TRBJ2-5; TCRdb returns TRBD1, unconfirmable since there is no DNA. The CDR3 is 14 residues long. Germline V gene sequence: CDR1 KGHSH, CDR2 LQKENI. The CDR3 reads CASSEERYRETQYF.

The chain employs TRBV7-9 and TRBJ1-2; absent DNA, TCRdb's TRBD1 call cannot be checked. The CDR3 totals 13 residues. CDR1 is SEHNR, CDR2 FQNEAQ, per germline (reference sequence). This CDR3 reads CASTHGGGYGYTF.

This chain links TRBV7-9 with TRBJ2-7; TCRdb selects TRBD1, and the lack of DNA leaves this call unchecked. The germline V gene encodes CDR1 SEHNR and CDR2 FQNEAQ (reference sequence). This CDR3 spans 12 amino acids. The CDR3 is CASSAHRGEQYF.